Sequencing of this TCR beta chain was carried out in a study of cytomegalovirus exposure and HLA in healthy donors. Only a few counts were recorded for this clone. Primers: 60 Vbeta forward and 13 Jbeta reverse. TCRdb's copy holds only in-frame clones and misses some; the assay was immunoSEQ multiplex PCR. Altogether 80,000 to 100,000 clones are present, about four fifths being singletons, with the ten largest covering about a tenth. CDR1 is SGHRS and CDR2 is YFSETQ in the germline V gene. V was cut by 4 bases and J by 10 bases, with 18 bases left in between. The CDR3 loop spans 15 amino acids. The sample taken for sequencing was PBMCs. The V and J genes are TRBV5-1 and TRBJ1-6; D might be TRBD1 (5 bases). This clonotype was obtained from a human donor in good health. The CDR3 spells CASSQQDGFKSPLHF. The CDR3 DNA follows: TGCGCCAGCAGCCAACAGGACGGTTTTAAGTCACCCCTCCACTTT.